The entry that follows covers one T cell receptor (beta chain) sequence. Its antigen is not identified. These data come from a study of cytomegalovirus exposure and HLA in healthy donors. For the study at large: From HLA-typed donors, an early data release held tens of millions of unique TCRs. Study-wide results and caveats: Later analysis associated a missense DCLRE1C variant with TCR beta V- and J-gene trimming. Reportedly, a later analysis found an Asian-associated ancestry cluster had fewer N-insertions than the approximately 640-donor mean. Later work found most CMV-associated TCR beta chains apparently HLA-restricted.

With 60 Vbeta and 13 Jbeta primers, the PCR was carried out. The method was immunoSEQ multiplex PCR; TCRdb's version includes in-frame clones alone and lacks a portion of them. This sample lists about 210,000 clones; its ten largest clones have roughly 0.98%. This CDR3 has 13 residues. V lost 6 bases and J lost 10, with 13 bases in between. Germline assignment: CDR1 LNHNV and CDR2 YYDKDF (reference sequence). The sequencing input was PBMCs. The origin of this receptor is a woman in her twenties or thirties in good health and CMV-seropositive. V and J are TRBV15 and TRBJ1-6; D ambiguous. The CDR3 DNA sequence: TGTGCCACCAGTTTCGGCGGCGAATCACCCCTCCACTTT. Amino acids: CATSFGGESPLHF.